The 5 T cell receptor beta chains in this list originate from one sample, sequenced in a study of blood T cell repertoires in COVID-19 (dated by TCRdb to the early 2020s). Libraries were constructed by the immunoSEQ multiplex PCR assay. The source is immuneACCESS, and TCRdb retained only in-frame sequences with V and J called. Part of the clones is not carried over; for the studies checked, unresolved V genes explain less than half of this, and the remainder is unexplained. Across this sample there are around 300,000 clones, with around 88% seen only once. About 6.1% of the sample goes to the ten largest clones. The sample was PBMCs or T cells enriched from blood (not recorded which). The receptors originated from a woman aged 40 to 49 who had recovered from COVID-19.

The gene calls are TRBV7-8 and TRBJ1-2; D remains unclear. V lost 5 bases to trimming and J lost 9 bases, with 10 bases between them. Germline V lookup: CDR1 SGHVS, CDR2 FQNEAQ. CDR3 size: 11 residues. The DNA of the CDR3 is TGTGCCAGCAGCCTAACCGGGAGCTACACCTTC. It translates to CASSLTGSYTF.

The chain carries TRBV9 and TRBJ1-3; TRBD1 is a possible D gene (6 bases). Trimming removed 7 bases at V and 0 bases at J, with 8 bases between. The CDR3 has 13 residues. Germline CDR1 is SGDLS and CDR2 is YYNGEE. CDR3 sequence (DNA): TGTGCCAGCGGACAGATCTCTGGAAACACCATATATTTT. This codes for CASGQISGNTIYF.

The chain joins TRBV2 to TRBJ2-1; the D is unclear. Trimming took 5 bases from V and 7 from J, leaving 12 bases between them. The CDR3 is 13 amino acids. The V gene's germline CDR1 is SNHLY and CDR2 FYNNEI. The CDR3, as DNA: TGTGCCAGCAGTCCATCTACGGAGAATGAGCAGTTCTTC. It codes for CASSPSTENEQFF.

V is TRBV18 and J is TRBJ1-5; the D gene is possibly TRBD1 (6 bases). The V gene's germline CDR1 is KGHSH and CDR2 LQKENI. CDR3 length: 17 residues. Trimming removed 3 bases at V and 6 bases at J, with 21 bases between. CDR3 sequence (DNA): TGTGCCAGCTCACCCACTTCGGGAGGGGGATCGGGTCAGCCCCAGCATTTT. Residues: CASSPTSGGGSGQPQHF.

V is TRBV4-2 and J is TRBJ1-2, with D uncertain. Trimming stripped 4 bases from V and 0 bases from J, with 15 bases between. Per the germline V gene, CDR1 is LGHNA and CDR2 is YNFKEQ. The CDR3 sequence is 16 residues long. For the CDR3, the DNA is TGTGCCAGCAGCCCCCCGGGCGCGGAGGCTAACTATGGCTACACCTTC. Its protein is CASSPPGAEANYGYTF.